These T cell receptor beta chains were read from a single sample in a study of spatial heterogeneity in lung cancer. TCRdb reanalysed the 5' RACE reads using MiXCR and keeps one entry per CDR3 protein. The sample has 55,000 to 75,000 distinct CDR3 sequences; 8% to 10% are singletons. Sequencing used PBMCs, obtained at follow-up. Every receptor here comes from a female donor with early-stage non-small cell lung cancer. Each CDR3 is given with its conserved first and last residue. A D gene is named only where the DNA matches it firmly. Size is stated for part of the rows, as once, few or many counts, or as a class when the clone is expanded.

. TRBJ2-5 . TRBV12-3/TRBV12-4 CASKPGYLETQYF TGTGCCAGCAAACCGGGATACCTAGAGACCCAGTACTTC
few TRBJ1-2 . TRBV28 CASSPAFRGGYTF TGTGCCAGCAGTCCCGCATTCAGGGGTGGCTACACCTTC
many TRBJ2-3 . TRBV29-1 CSVLFRDTQYF TGCAGCGTTCTCTTTAGAGATACGCAGTATTTT
few TRBJ1-6 TRBD1 TRBV7-3 CASSTTDRFSPLHF TGTGCCAGCAGCACCACGGACAGGTTTTCACCCCTCCACTTT
many TRBJ2-7 . TRBV5-1 CASSFLGTANEQYF TGCGCCAGCAGCTTTCTCGGGACGGCGAACGAGCAGTACTTC
. TRBJ2-7 TRBD1 TRBV6-5 CASSRTGGEQYF TGTGCCAGCAGCAGGACAGGGGGCGAGCAGTACTTC
. TRBJ2-5 . TRBV23-1 CASSHPGRYQETQYF TGCGCCAGCAGTCATCCCGGACGGTACCAAGAGACCCAGTACTTC
many TRBJ2-5 . TRBV5-4 CASSLEREETQYF TGTGCCAGCAGCTTGGAAAGGGAAGAGACCCAGTACTTC
many TRBJ2-7 . TRBV7-8 CASRLSLGREQYF TGTGCCAGCAGGCTCTCGCTCGGTCGCGAGCAGTACTTC
many TRBJ2-5 . TRBV11-2 CASSPTSLETQYF TGTGCCAGCAGCCCGACTTCTCTTGAGACCCAGTACTTC
few TRBJ2-3 . TRBV7-2 CASRRRDLVGDTQYF TGTGCCAGCAGACGCCGGGACCTGGTTGGAGATACGCAGTATTTT
few TRBJ2-2 . TRBV20-1 CSASPLATGELFF TGCAGTGCTAGCCCTCTCGCCACCGGGGAGCTGTTTTTT
few TRBJ2-2 . TRBV7-2 CASSFASATGELFF TGTGCCAGCAGCTTCGCGAGCGCCACCGGGGAGCTGTTTTTT
few TRBJ1-4 . TRBV20-1 CSAPTQGDEKLFF TGCAGTGCCCCGACGCAAGGGGATGAAAAACTGTTTTTT
many TRBJ1-1 TRBD1 TRBV3-1 CASSRQGETEAFF TGTGCCAGCAGCAGACAGGGGGAGACTGAAGCTTTCTTT
. TRBJ1-5 TRBD1 TRBV2 CASKGQGWNQPQHF TGTGCCAGCAAGGGACAGGGATGGAATCAGCCCCAGCATTTT
. TRBJ1-1 . TRBV20-1 CSVRGNTEAFF TGCAGTGTCCGGGGTAACACTGAAGCTTTCTTT
many TRBJ2-5 TRBD2 TRBV9 CASSVGRLAGGSGETQYF TGTGCCAGCAGCGTAGGCCGACTAGCGGGAGGTTCTGGAGAGACCCAGTACTTC
many TRBJ1-2 . TRBV14 CASSPRAGGYTF TGTGCCAGCAGCCCTAGGGCAGGGGGCTACACCTTC
many TRBJ2-2 TRBD1 TRBV18 CASSPISTGSTGELFF TGTGCCAGCTCACCGATCTCGACAGGGTCTACCGGGGAGCTGTTTTTT
many TRBJ2-7 . TRBV9 CASSVDLSPEQYF TGTGCCAGCAGCGTAGACCTATCTCCGGAGCAGTACTTC
many TRBJ2-7 TRBD1 TRBV30 CAWSTQRQGVDEQYF TGTGCCTGGAGTACTCAAAGACAGGGAGTGGACGAGCAGTACTTC
few TRBJ2-7 . TRBV28 CASSFPPWGKNYEQYF TGTGCCAGCAGTTTCCCACCCTGGGGCAAAAACTACGAGCAGTACTTC
many TRBJ2-1 TRBD1 TRBV2 CASSRSDRVVRNEQFF TGTGCCAGCAGTAGGAGCGACAGGGTGGTGAGGAATGAGCAGTTCTTC
many TRBJ2-2 . TRBV29-1 CSVGDDGELFF TGCAGCGTTGGAGATGACGGGGAGCTGTTTTTT
few TRBJ2-5 . TRBV20-1 CSAKAGGETQYF TGCAGTGCCAAGGCGGGTGGGGAGACCCAGTACTTC
many TRBJ2-3 TRBD1 TRBV5-6 CASSRPGDTGVDTQYF TGTGCCAGCAGCCGGCCCGGAGACACAGGGGTAGATACGCAGTATTTT
many TRBJ2-5 TRBD2 TRBV6-2/TRBV6-3 CASRLAGVETQYF TGTGCCAGCAGACTAGCGGGAGTAGAGACCCAGTACTTC
many TRBJ2-1 . TRBV10-3 CAIMARLEDNEQFF TGTGCCATCATGGCTAGACTAGAGGACAATGAGCAGTTCTTC
. TRBJ1-2 TRBD1 TRBV20-1 CSAITGTGERGYTF TGCAGTGCCATTACCGGGACAGGGGAACGTGGCTACACCTTC
many TRBJ2-3 . TRBV28 CASSSTFRGSADTQYF TGTGCCAGCAGTTCCACCTTCAGGGGTTCCGCAGATACGCAGTATTTT
many TRBJ2-7 . TRBV20-1 CSARDGQAGSPSYEQYF TGCAGTGCTAGAGATGGTCAGGCGGGGTCACCCTCCTACGAGCAGTACTTC
. TRBJ2-5 TRBD1 TRBV11-3 CASSPRGTEHETQYF TGTGCCAGCAGCCCCAGGGGGACGGAGCACGAGACCCAGTACTTC
many TRBJ2-7 TRBD1 TRBV2 CASSELTGGPTYEQYF TGTGCCAGCAGTGAACTCACAGGGGGCCCTACCTACGAGCAGTACTTC
. TRBJ1-5 . TRBV3-1 CASSRDGNRPQHF TGTGCCAGCAGTCGGGACGGCAATCGGCCCCAGCATTTT
. TRBJ2-1 . TRBV12-3/TRBV12-4 CASSLGPQFF TGTGCCAGCAGTTTAGGGCCTCAGTTCTTC
many TRBJ2-3 TRBD2 TRBV10-2 CASTAGGTDTQYF TGCGCCAGCACGGCGGGAGGCACAGATACGCAGTATTTT